The 21 T cell receptor beta chains presented below share a single source sample, sequenced in a study of CD8+ T cells in alopecia areata. The study team obtained lesional scalp punch biopsies and peripheral blood from alopecia areata patients. Reverse transcribed after extraction, RNA yielded cDNA as the sequencing template. TCRdb's table, derived via immunoSEQ multiplex PCR, lists solely in-frame clones and lacks some. The data contain around 12,000 clones, around three fifths of them singletons. Sequenced input: skin. The receptors shown here come from a human donor with alopecia areata.

The gene calls are TRBV5-6 and TRBJ2-1; TRBD2 matches 9 bases. Germline CDR1 reads SGHDT; CDR2 reads YYEEEE. The CDR3 length is 17 residues. V gave up 4 bases and J gave up 6 bases; unmatched junction bases: 14. The chain's CDR3 is CASSPSPLAGIGNEQFF. As DNA, the CDR3 is TGTGCCAGCAGCCCGTCACCGCTAGCGGGAATTGGCAATGAGCAGTTCTTC.

This clone occurred a few times. V is TRBV4-3 and J is TRBJ1-1, with D hard to call. Trimming shortened V by 0 bases and J by 8 bases, and 7 bases separated the two germline ends. Per the germline V gene, CDR1 is LGHNA and CDR2 is YSLEER. The CDR3 has 12 residues. CDR3 residues: CASSQDDGEAFF. The DNA of the CDR3 is TGCGCCAGCAGCCAAGATGATGGCGAAGCTTTCTTT.

The chain recombines TRBV27 with TRBJ2-7; weak D call: TRBD2 (5 bases). Trimming cost V 8 bases and J 3 bases, with 14 bases left between them. The germline V gene has CDR1 MNHEY and CDR2 SMNVEV (reference sequence). The CDR3 consists of 13 residues. CDR3 protein: CASAPGYRYEQYF. CDR3 sequence (DNA): TGTGCCAGCGCACCGGGGTACCGCTACGAGCAGTACTTC.

The rearrangement links TRBV28 to TRBJ1-3, with D uncertain. V lost 5 bases to trimming and J lost 4 bases, with 6 bases between them. Germline lookup yields CDR1 MDHEN and CDR2 SYDVKM. The CDR3 consists of 12 residues. The CDR3 DNA reads TGTGCCAGCAGTGTCAGGGGAAACACCATATATTTT. It specifies CASSVRGNTIYF. Complete variable domain (other parts from reference TRBV28 and TRBJ1-3): DVKVTQSSRYLVKRTGEKVFLECVQDMDHENMFWYRQDPGLGLRLIYFSYDVKMKEKGDIPEGYSVSREKKERFSLILESASTNQTSMYLCASSVRGNTIYFGEGSWLTVV.

The chain employs TRBV7-9 and TRBJ1-1; possibly TRBD1 for D (6 bases). Germline values: CDR1 SEHNR, CDR2 FQNEAQ (reference sequence). CDR3 length equals 17 residues. Trimming removed 1 base at V and 0 bases at J, with 15 bases between. CDR3 loop: CASSLGRTEYMNTEAFF. The CDR3 DNA sequence: TGTGCCAGCAGCTTAGGTAGGACAGAATACATGAACACTGAAGCTTTCTTT.

In its sample, this clone was seen a few times. The chain recombines TRBV25-1 with TRBJ2-1; D is unresolved. The length of the CDR3 is 14 residues. Trimming pared 3 bases from V and 1 base from J, leaving 7 bases between. Germline V gene lookup returns CDR1 MGHDK and CDR2 SYGVNS. The CDR3 sequence is CASSDAESYNEQFF. CDR3 DNA: TGTGCCAGCAGTGATGCAGAATCCTACAATGAGCAGTTCTTC.

V usage is TRBV27 and J usage is TRBJ2-5, with no clear D. Per germline, CDR1 MNHEY and CDR2 SMNVEV (reference sequence). Between the trimmed V and J ends, which lost 6 bases and 0 bases, there was a span of 14 bases. This CDR3 has 15 residues. The CDR3: CASSQRKMYQETQYF. Here the CDR3 DNA reads TGTGCCAGCAGCCAAAGAAAAATGTACCAAGAGACCCAGTACTTC.

This chain links TRBV10-3 with TRBJ2-4; tentative D call: TRBD2 (5 bases). With 6 bases removed from V and 0 bases from J, the gap between germline ends came to 9 bases. The length of the CDR3 is 14 residues. Germline lookup yields CDR1 ENHRY and CDR2 SYGVKD. For the CDR3, the DNA is TGTGCCATCAGCGAGGGATTAGCCAAAAACATTCAGTACTTC. This codes for CAISEGLAKNIQYF.

The CDR3 here is CASSQLLDWNEQFF. DNA of the CDR3: TGTGCCAGCAGCCAACTACTGGACTGGAATGAGCAGTTCTTC. This chain links TRBV4-2 with TRBJ2-1; TRBD2 might be the D (5 bases). Germline CDR1 reads LGHNA; CDR2 reads YNFKEQ. The V end lost 2 bases, the J end lost 7 bases, and 12 bases lay between the germline ends. This CDR3 contains 14 residues.

This clone occurred a few times. The chain is built from TRBV23-1 and TRBJ1-2; a weak D match, TRBD1 (5 bases). TRBV23-1 is filed as an ORF, its function uncertain. Trimming left V 6 bases short and J 2 bases short, with 16 bases between. This CDR3 is built from 15 residues. The CDR3 DNA reads TGCGCCAGCAGCCAACTTCCCTGGGGGAACTATGGCTACACCTTC. It is translated as CASSQLPWGNYGYTF.

The genes are TRBV4-1 and TRBJ1-1; TRBD1 is a possible D gene (6 bases). The CDR3 length is 16 residues. V shed 0 bases and J shed 1 base, with 12 bases lying between them. Germline V gene sequence: CDR1 MGHRA, CDR2 YSYEKL. The CDR3 bases are TGCGCCAGCAGCCAAGATCCGGGACAAACGAACACTGAAGCTTTCTTT. Residues: CASSQDPGQTNTEAFF.

The rearrangement links TRBV29-1 to TRBJ2-6; D gene uncertain. Trimming took off 5 bases at V and 0 bases at J, with 14 bases between the two ends. The CDR3 is made up of 16 amino acids. Germline lookup yields CDR1 SQVTM and CDR2 ANQGSEA. In DNA, the CDR3 is TGCAGCGTTTTCGAGTTTACATACTCTGGGGCCAACGTCCTGACTTTC. Its protein is CSVFEFTYSGANVLTF.

The CDR3 is CAISGPRLAGYEQYF. The DNA of the CDR3 is TGTGCCATCAGTGGCCCAAGGCTAGCGGGCTACGAGCAGTACTTC. The V and J genes are TRBV10-3 and TRBJ2-7; 8 bases fit TRBD2. Germline V lookup: CDR1 ENHRY, CDR2 SYGVKD. The V segment lost 4 bases and the J segment 3 bases; nucleotides outside the gene matches: 8. The CDR3 extends over 15 amino acids.

The chain employs TRBV6-1 and TRBJ2-1; TRBD2 matches 13 bases. The CDR3 sequence is 15 residues long. Germline CDR1 is MNHNS and CDR2 is SASEGT. CDR3 DNA sequence: TGTGCAAGCCCGAGGACTAGCGGGGGTTACAATGAGCAGTTCTTC. Protein product: CASPRTSGGYNEQFF.

This clone was found a few times. The CDR3 DNA reads TGTGCCAGTATCGAGGGACAAAAAGAGACCCAGTACTTC. It translates to CASIEGQKETQYF. The chain couples TRBV7-9 to TRBJ2-5; D possibly corresponds to TRBD1 (6 bases). From germline, CDR1 is SEHNR and CDR2 FQNEAQ (reference sequence). The V end lost 9 bases, the J end lost 3 bases, and 14 bases lay between the germline ends. CDR3 size: 13 residues.

The rearrangement uses TRBV29-1 and TRBJ2-1; TRBD1 matches at 8 bases. V lost 4 bases and J lost 4; bases outside the gene matches: 9. Germline assignment: CDR1 SQVTM and CDR2 ANQGSEA. This CDR3 comprises 15 residues. The DNA for the CDR3 is TGCAGCGTTGTTCCTGGGACAGGCCCATACAATGAGCAGTTCTTC. Amino acid sequence: CSVVPGTGPYNEQFF.

The CDR3 DNA reads as TGTGCCAGCAGTCTAGCGGGAAGGTTCAACGAGCAGTACTTC. It specifies CASSLAGRFNEQYF. The rearrangement uses TRBV14 and TRBJ2-7, with TRBD2 identical over 9 bases. From germline, CDR1 is SGHDN and CDR2 FVKESK. Trimming cost V 6 bases and J 5 bases; bases outside gene matches: 8. The CDR3 extends over 14 amino acids.

V usage is TRBV9 and J usage is TRBJ2-5, with D possibly being TRBD1 (5 bases). The CDR3 is 15 amino acids. Trimming cost V 4 bases and J 2 bases, with 15 bases left between them. Looked up from germline, CDR1 is SGDLS and CDR2 is YYNGEE. The CDR3 protein is CASSQGVGRQETQYF. The CDR3 DNA reads as TGTGCCAGCAGCCAGGGCGTGGGGCGGCAAGAGACCCAGTACTTC.

The chain links TRBV5-1 to TRBJ1-5; D perhaps matches TRBD1 (5 bases). The CDR3 runs 15 residues. Germline CDR1 reads SGHRS; CDR2 reads YFSETQ. The V end was cut by 2 bases, the J end by 0 bases, with 9 bases between. The CDR3 coding sequence is TGCGCCAGCAGCTTATGGGGCTATAGCAATCAGCCCCAGCATTTT. As protein: CASSLWGYSNQPQHF.

This clone was found a few times. The chain has TRBV29-1 and TRBJ2-7, with 9 bases that match TRBD1. Germline-derived CDR1 and CDR2 are SQVTM and ANQGSEA. The CDR3 extends over 13 amino acids. The V segment lost 6 bases and the J segment 7 bases; nucleotides outside the gene matches: 10. The CDR3 spells CSVPGTGNGEQYF. Written as DNA, the CDR3 is TGCAGCGTCCCCGGGACAGGGAACGGAGAGCAGTACTTC.

This clone was observed a single time. The DNA is left out, because the CDR3 cannot be placed on it with certainty; the CDR3 is given as TCRdb lists it. The chain employs TRBV5-8 and TRBJ2-5; no DNA check was done on the table's D call, TRBD2. From germline, CDR1 is SGHTS and CDR2 YDEGEE. The CDR3 is 15 residues long, counting both termini. The CDR3 reads CASSFGPGLEETQYF.